The next 26 T cell receptor beta chains were all read from a single sample in a study of vaccination and CD4 T cells after COVID-19 (dated by TCRdb to 2022 to 2024). Taken with the paper, the label for treatment or condition translates to: approximately nine-day PBMC culture with coronavirus spike peptide pools or control peptides (ViraFEST assay). No antigen is known for these receptors. The method behind the library was PCR. The sample was run on an Illumina iSeq 100. DNA from cultured CD4+ T cells underwent TCR sequencing with the Oncomine TCR Beta short-read assay at the Johns Hopkins FTIC core. TCRdb ran its own pipeline on the public reads, namely fastp trimming at Q25 and MiXCR clone calling, and kept in-frame beta chains. Every distinct CDR3 protein forms one entry, paired with its most common genes and DNA. This sample has about 13,000 distinct CDR3 sequences in its table, and approximately 35% of those were observed once. The ten largest account for about an eighth of the sample.

The sequenced material came from CD4+ T cells from blood, cultured in vitro. The receptor set was obtained from a human donor who had recovered from COVID-19.

This clonotype was counted once. The CDR3 DNA reads as TGTGCCAGCAGCTTAAGGGGACTAGCATCCGGGGAGCTGTTTTTT. Protein: CASSLRGLASGELFF. The chain recombines TRBV7-2 with TRBJ2-2, with 9 bases that match TRBD2. Looked up from germline, CDR1 is SGHTA and CDR2 is FQGNSA. The CDR3 runs to 15 residues. V gave up 2 bases and J gave up 6 bases; unmatched junction bases: 4.

The chain joins TRBV4-1 to TRBJ2-1; 8 bases are shared with TRBD2. With 2 bases clipped from V and 3 bases from J, the junction kept 9 bases outside the gene matches. This CDR3 is 17 amino acids long. Per the germline V gene, CDR1 is MGHRA and CDR2 is YSYEKL. The CDR3 DNA follows: TGCGCCAGCAGCCAACTGAACATGGGACTAGACTACAATGAGCAGTTCTTC. Protein product: CASSQLNMGLDYNEQFF.

The chain recombines TRBV5-4 with TRBJ2-7; the match to TRBD1 covers 8 bases. Germline-derived CDR1 and CDR2 are SGHNT and YYREEE (reference sequence). Trimming removed 3 bases from V and 2 bases from J; junction bases left unmatched: 1. The CDR3 is 13 amino acids. The CDR3 spells CASSYRGAYEQYF. The CDR3 nucleotides read TGTGCCAGCAGCTACAGGGGGGCCTACGAGCAGTACTTC.

The chain uses TRBV6-1 and TRBJ2-7; tentatively, D is TRBD1 (6 bases). This CDR3 contains 15 residues. V lost 4 bases, J lost 1 base, and 14 bases lay in between. Germline loops: CDR1 MNHNS, CDR2 SASEGT. CDR3 in amino acids: CASSAAGGTSYEQYF. CDR3 DNA: TGTGCCAGCAGTGCTGCTGGGGGCACGTCCTACGAGCAGTACTTC.

This clonotype was counted only a few times. The CDR3 DNA is TGCAGTGCTAGAAAGCGGAGCCCATCCTACGAGCAGTACTTC. Its protein product is CSARKRSPSYEQYF. The V gene is TRBV20-1, the J gene TRBJ2-7; D is perhaps TRBD2 (5 bases). The CDR3 contains 14 residues. The V end lost 2 bases, the J end lost 1 base, and 12 bases lay between the germline ends. Germline V lookup: CDR1 DFQATT, CDR2 SNEGSKA (reference sequence).

The chain combines TRBV5-6 with TRBJ2-5, with 7 bases lining up with TRBD2. Trimming removed 4 bases from V and 5 bases from J; junction bases left unmatched: 11. The V gene's germline CDR1 is SGHDT and CDR2 YYEEEE. There are 15 residues in the CDR3. The CDR3 loop is CASSKNEGGRETQYF. CDR3 nucleotide sequence: TGTGCCAGCAGCAAGAATGAGGGAGGGCGGGAGACCCAGTACTTC.

The chain recombines TRBV28 with TRBJ1-6; D not resolved. The CDR3 has 16 residues. Germline CDR1 reads MDHEN; CDR2 reads SYDVKM. V lost 6 bases to trimming and J lost 13 bases, with 25 bases between them. CDR3 protein: CASSPKRWGNLGPLHF. CDR3 DNA sequence: TGTGCCAGCAGCCCAAAACGATGGGGTAACTTAGGTCCCCTCCACTTT.

This sequence joins TRBV5-1 and TRBJ2-1; D possibly corresponds to TRBD1 (6 bases). The CDR3 covers 16 residues. The germline V gene has CDR1 SGHRS and CDR2 YFSETQ. V shed 0 bases and J shed 6 bases, with 16 bases lying between them. The CDR3 is CASSLEAGVGSNEQFF. CDR3 nucleotide sequence: TGCGCCAGCAGCTTGGAGGCAGGGGTAGGCTCCAATGAGCAGTTCTTC.

To note about this clonotype: Sequence at one end of the junction differs from germline and may be a read error. The rearrangement uses TRBV7-7 and TRBJ2-1; D possibly corresponds to TRBD2 (6 bases). CDR3 length: 13 amino acids. From germline, CDR1 is SSHAT and CDR2 FNYEAQ (reference sequence). DNA for the CDR3: TGTGCTAGCAGCTCGGGGACTTACAATGAGCAGTTCTTC. It yields the protein CASSSGTYNEQFF.

CDR3 amino acids: CASSIGLAGPQETQYF. The CDR3 DNA reads as TGTGCCAGTAGTATCGGTTTAGCGGGGCCCCAAGAGACCCAGTACTTC. The genes are TRBV19 and TRBJ2-5; 8 positions match TRBD2. V shed 3 bases, J shed 1 base, and the junction held 7 bases outside the gene matches. Germline loops: CDR1 LNHDA, CDR2 SQIVND (reference sequence). There are 16 residues in the CDR3.

DNA for the CDR3: TGCAGTGCTTCCCCGGGGTCGGGGTACTACGAGCAGTACTTC. It codes for CSASPGSGYYEQYF. The J gene is TRBJ2-7, the V gene TRBV20-1, with D possibly TRBD2 on 5 matching bases. Germline CDR1 reads DFQATT; CDR2 reads SNEGSKA (reference sequence). The CDR3 is made up of 14 amino acids. Trimming removed 5 bases at V and 3 bases at J, with 17 bases between.

The chain has TRBV4-1 and TRBJ2-5; the D gene is possibly TRBD1 (6 bases). The CDR3 is made up of 14 amino acids. Trimming removed 4 bases from V and 2 bases from J, with 11 bases in between. In germline, CDR1 is MGHRA, CDR2 YSYEKL. Here the CDR3 DNA reads TGCGCCAGCAGCCTGGCCGGACAGCAAGAGACCCAGTACTTC. As protein: CASSLAGQQETQYF.

The chain employs TRBV28 and TRBJ1-3; perhaps TRBD1 as D (5 bases). Looked up from germline, CDR1 is MDHEN and CDR2 is SYDVKM. The length of the CDR3 is 15 residues. V shed 8 bases and J shed 0 bases, with 14 bases lying between them. The CDR3 region is CASRTGGGSGNTIYF. DNA of the CDR3: TGTGCCAGCCGAACGGGTGGGGGCTCTGGAAACACCATATATTTT.

The V gene is TRBV7-9, the J gene TRBJ2-1, with D possibly called TRBD1 or TRBD2 (8 bases each). V was trimmed by 1 base and J by 6 bases, leaving 28 bases between them. CDR3 length equals 20 residues. Germline lookup yields CDR1 SEHNR and CDR2 FQNEAQ (reference sequence). The CDR3 protein is CASSLGGRGRVSGNTNEQFF. The CDR3 DNA is TGTGCCAGCAGCTTAGGAGGCAGGGGGCGGGTTAGCGGGAATACCAATGAGCAGTTCTTC.

The V call is TRBV7-9, the J call TRBJ1-1; D unresolved. The CDR3 is 13 amino acids. The V gene lost 1 base and the J gene lost 0 bases, with 3 bases spanning the gap. Germline V gives CDR1 SEHNR, CDR2 FQNEAQ (reference sequence). CDR3 sequence: CASSLDMNTEAFF. In DNA form, the CDR3 reads TGTGCCAGCAGCTTAGACATGAACACTGAAGCTTTCTTT.

V gene TRBV12-3 or TRBV12-4 combines with J gene TRBJ2-3; possible D gene TRBD1, 5 bases. Trimming removed 2 bases at V and 5 bases at J, with 14 bases between. This CDR3 spans 15 amino acids. CDR3 protein: CASSLSPGAGDTQYF. CDR3 bases: TGTGCCAGCAGTTTATCCCCTGGGGCAGGAGATACGCAGTATTTT.

The table lists this clonotype with a count of one. The chain joins TRBV12-3 or TRBV12-4 to TRBJ1-4; the match to TRBD1 covers 8 bases. This CDR3 is built from 15 residues. J gave up 6 bases and V 5 bases, and 8 bases lay outside the gene matches. CDR3 residues: CASSLRTGSYEKLFF. The CDR3 coding sequence is TGTGCCAGCAGTCTCCGGACAGGGTCATATGAAAAACTGTTTTTT.

This sequence joins TRBV2 and TRBJ1-5; D is ambiguous. Trimming stripped 1 base from V and 5 bases from J, with 6 bases between. Germline CDR1 reads SNHLY; CDR2 reads FYNNEI. The CDR3 runs to 13 residues. The CDR3 region is CASSEEGDQPQHF. CDR3 coding DNA: TGTGCCAGCAGTGAAGAAGGAGATCAGCCCCAGCATTTT.

The chain's CDR3 is CASSFGTDPYEQYF. The CDR3 region has the DNA TGTGCCAGCAGCTTCGGGACAGACCCCTACGAGCAGTACTTC. The chain uses TRBV7-2 and TRBJ2-7; TRBD1 matches at 7 bases. This CDR3 contains 14 residues. The germline V gene has CDR1 SGHTA and CDR2 FQGNSA. The V and J ends lost 3 bases and 2 bases, in that order; junction bases with no gene match: 4.

This clonotype was found a few times. The V call is TRBV19, the J call TRBJ2-3, with D maybe TRBD1 (6 bases). Germline CDR1 LNHDA, CDR2 SQIVND (reference sequence). This CDR3 is built from 14 residues. Trimming cost V 3 bases and J 5 bases, with 12 bases left between them. CDR3 residues: CASSITSGVDTQYF. The CDR3, as DNA: TGTGCCAGTAGTATCACATCAGGGGTAGATACGCAGTATTTT.

This clonotype was counted between two and nine times. The V gene is TRBV7-2, the J gene TRBJ2-3; 9 nucleotides align to TRBD2. This CDR3 has 15 amino acids. In germline, CDR1 is SGHTA, CDR2 FQGNSA. V lost 4 bases and J lost 1; bases outside the gene matches: 3. The CDR3 is CASSSWTSGTDTQYF. In DNA form, the CDR3 reads TGTGCCAGCAGCTCTTGGACTAGCGGCACAGATACGCAGTATTTT. Looking up the rest from reference TRBV7-2 and TRBJ2-3 gives the full variable domain: GAGVSQSPSNKVTEKGKDVELRCDPISGHTALYWYRQSLGQGLEFLIYFQGNSAPDKSGLPSDRFSAERTGGSVSTLTIQRTQQEDSAVYLCASSSWTSGTDTQYFGPGTRLTVL.

This clonotype turned up a few times. The chain uses TRBV24-1 and TRBJ2-5, with D maybe TRBD2 (6 bases). Germline V CDR1 and CDR2: KGHDR, SFDVKD. The CDR3 spans 14 residues. V dropped 6 bases and J dropped 2 bases, with 12 bases sitting between them. The CDR3 spells CATSRSGGQETQYF. As DNA, the CDR3 is TGTGCCACCAGTCGGTCAGGAGGGCAAGAGACCCAGTACTTC.

This chain joins TRBV2 and TRBJ2-7; D remains unclear. The CDR3 is 11 amino acids. The germline gives CDR1 SNHLY, CDR2 FYNNEI. The V and J ends lost 3 bases and 2 bases respectively, with 2 bases between them. CDR3 residues: CASSEAYEQYF. The CDR3 DNA sequence: TGTGCCAGCAGTGAGGCCTACGAGCAGTACTTC.

This clonotype was observed a few times. This chain links TRBV20-1 with TRBJ2-2, with a tentative D call TRBD2 (5 bases). Germline V lookup: CDR1 DFQATT, CDR2 SNEGSKA (reference sequence). V lost 4 bases and J lost 6, with 15 bases in between. The CDR3 contains 14 residues. The CDR3 nucleotides are TGCAGTGCTATCCGCCCCTGGGGAGCCGGGGAGCTGTTTTTT. Translation: CSAIRPWGAGELFF.

The genes are TRBV24-1 and TRBJ2-1, with 9 positions matching TRBD2. This CDR3 is built from 16 residues. With V trimmed by 4 bases and J by 3 bases, 6 bases remained unmatched. CDR1 is KGHDR, CDR2 SFDVKD, per germline. The CDR3 sequence is CATSERTSVFYNEQFF. The CDR3, as DNA: TGTGCCACCAGTGAGAGGACTAGCGTATTCTACAATGAGCAGTTCTTC.

This chain links TRBV12-3 or TRBV12-4 with TRBJ2-7, with D unresolved. V was pared by 8 bases and J by 4 bases, with 15 bases between. The CDR3 sequence is 13 residues long. CDR3 amino acids: CASGSFLVYEQYF. The CDR3 nucleotides read TGTGCCAGCGGCAGTTTTTTGGTGTACGAGCAGTACTTC.